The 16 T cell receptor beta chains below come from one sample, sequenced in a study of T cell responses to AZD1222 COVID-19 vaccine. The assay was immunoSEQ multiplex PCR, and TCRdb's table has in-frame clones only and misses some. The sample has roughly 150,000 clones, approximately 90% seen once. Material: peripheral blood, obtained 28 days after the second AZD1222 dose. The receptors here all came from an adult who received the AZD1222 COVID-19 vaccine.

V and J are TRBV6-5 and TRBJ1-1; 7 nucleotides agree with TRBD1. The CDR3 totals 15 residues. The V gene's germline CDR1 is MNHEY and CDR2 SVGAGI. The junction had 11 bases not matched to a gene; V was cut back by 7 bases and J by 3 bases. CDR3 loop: CASNRDSRRDTEAFF. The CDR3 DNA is TGTGCCAGCAACCGGGACAGCCGAAGGGACACTGAAGCTTTCTTT.

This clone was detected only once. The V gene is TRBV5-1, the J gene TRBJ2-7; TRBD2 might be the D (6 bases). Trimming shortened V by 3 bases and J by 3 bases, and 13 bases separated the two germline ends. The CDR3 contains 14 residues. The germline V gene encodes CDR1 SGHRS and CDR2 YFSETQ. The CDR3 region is CASSYEEGFYEQYF. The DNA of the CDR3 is TGCGCCAGCAGCTATGAGGAGGGGTTCTACGAGCAGTACTTC. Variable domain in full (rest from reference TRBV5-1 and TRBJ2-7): KAGVTQTPRYLIKTRGQQVTLSCSPISGHRSVSWYQQTPGQGLQFLFEYFSETQRNKGNFPGRFSGRQFSNSRSEMNVSTLELGDSALYLCASSYEEGFYEQYFGPGTRLTVT.

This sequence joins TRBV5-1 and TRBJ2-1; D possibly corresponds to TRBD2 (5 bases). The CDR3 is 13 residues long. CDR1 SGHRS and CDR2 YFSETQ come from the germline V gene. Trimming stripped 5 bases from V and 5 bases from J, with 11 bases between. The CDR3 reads CASRYRGNNEQFF. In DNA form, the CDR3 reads TGCGCCAGCAGGTACCGGGGAAACAATGAGCAGTTCTTC.

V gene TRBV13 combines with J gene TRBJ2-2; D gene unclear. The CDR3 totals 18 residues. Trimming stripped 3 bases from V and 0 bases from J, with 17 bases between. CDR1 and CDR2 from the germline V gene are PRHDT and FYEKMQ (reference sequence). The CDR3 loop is CASSFPTETEANTGELFF. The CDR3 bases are TGTGCCAGCAGCTTCCCTACCGAGACCGAGGCGAACACCGGGGAGCTGTTTTTT.

CDR3 coding DNA: TGCGCCAGCAGCCAAGTTGCAGGGTATCAGCCCCAGCATTTT. Its translation: CASSQVAGYQPQHF. The chain couples TRBV4-1 to TRBJ1-5, with a weak D call TRBD1 (5 bases). V was shortened by 1 base and J by 5 bases, with 9 bases between the two germline ends. This CDR3 region has 14 residues. Germline V gives CDR1 MGHRA, CDR2 YSYEKL.

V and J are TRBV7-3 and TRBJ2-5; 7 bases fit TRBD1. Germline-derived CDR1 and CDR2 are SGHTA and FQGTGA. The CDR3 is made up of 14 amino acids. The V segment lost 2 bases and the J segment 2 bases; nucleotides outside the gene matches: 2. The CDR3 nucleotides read TGTGCCAGCAGCTTATCAGGGGGTCAAGAGACCCAGTACTTC. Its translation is CASSLSGGQETQYF.

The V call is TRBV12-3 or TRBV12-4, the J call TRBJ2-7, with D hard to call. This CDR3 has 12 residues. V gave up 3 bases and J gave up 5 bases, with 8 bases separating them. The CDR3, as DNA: TGTGCCAGCAGTTTTTACTTAAACGAGCAGTACTTC. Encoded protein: CASSFYLNEQYF.

The DNA for the CDR3 is TGTGCCAGCAGCCAAGAGGGACAGGGGCGCACAGATACGCAGTATTTT. This sequence encodes CASSQEGQGRTDTQYF. This chain links TRBV4-2 with TRBJ2-3, with 10 nucleotides matching TRBD1. The CDR3 sequence is 16 residues long. V dropped 0 bases and J dropped 1; count of bases not matched to a gene: 1. Germline CDR1 is LGHNA and CDR2 is YNFKEQ.

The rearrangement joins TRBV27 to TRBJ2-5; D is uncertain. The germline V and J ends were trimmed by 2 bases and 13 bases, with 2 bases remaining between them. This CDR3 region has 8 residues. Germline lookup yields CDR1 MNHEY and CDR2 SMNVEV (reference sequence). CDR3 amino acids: CASSLPYF. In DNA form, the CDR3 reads TGTGCCAGCAGTTTACCGTACTTC.

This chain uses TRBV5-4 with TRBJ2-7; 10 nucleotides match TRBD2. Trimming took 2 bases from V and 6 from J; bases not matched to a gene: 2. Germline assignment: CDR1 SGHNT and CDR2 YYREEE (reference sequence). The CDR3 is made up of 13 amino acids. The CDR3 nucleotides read TGTGCCAGCAGCTTCGAGCGGGAGGGCGAGCAGTACTTC. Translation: CASSFEREGEQYF.

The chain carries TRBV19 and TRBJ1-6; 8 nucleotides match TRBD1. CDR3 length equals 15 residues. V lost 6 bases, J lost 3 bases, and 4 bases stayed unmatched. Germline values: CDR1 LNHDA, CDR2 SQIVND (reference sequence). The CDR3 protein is CASRGDRGYNSPLHF. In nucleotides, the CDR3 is TGTGCCAGTAGGGGCGACAGGGGCTATAATTCACCCCTCCACTTT.

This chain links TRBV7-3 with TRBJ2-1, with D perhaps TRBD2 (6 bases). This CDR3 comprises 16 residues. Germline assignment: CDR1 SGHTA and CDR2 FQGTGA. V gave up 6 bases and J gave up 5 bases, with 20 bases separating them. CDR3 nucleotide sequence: TGTGCCAGCAGACTCCGGGCGGGGTTCATGGACAATGAGCAGTTCTTC. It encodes CASRLRAGFMDNEQFF.

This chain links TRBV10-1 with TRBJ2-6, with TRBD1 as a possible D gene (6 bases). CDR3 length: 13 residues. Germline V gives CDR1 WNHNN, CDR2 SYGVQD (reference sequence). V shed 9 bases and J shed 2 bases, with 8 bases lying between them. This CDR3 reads CARQGAGANVLTF. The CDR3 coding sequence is TGCGCCAGACAGGGAGCTGGGGCCAACGTCCTGACTTTC.

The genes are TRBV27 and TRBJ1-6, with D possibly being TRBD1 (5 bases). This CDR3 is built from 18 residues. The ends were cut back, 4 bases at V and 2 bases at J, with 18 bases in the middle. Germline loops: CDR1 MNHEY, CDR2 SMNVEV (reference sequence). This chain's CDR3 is CASSSPGLKGTYNSPLHF. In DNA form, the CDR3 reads TGTGCCAGCAGTTCACCGGGACTTAAAGGCACCTATAATTCACCCCTCCACTTT.

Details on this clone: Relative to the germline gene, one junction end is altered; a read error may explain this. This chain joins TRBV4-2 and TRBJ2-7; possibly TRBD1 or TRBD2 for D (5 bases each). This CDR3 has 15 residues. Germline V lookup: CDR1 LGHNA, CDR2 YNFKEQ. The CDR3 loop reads CASSKEGLQAYEQYF. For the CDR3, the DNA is TGTGCCAGCAGCAAAGAGGGCTTACAGGCCTACGAGCAGTACTTC.

CDR3 sequence reads: CASSQSQTNSGNTIYF. The DNA for the CDR3 is TGTGCCAGCAGCCAATCGCAGACTAACTCTGGAAACACCATATATTTT. The chain has TRBV3-1 (or the pseudogene TRBV3-2) and TRBJ1-3, with no clear D. Germline values: CDR1 LGHDT, CDR2 YNNKEL (reference sequence). The CDR3 length is 16 residues. With 2 bases removed from V and 0 bases from J, the gap between germline ends came to 11 bases.